The 32 T cell receptor beta chains given below trace back to one sample, sequenced in a study of T cells in Graves' hyperthyroidism and ophthalmopathy. It was RNA transcripts that yielded the amplified TCR beta CDR3 regions. With the HTBI primer set, the TCR CDR3 went through a first round of RT-PCR. TCRdb used MiXCR to reprocess the multiplex PCR reads, holding one entry per CDR3 protein. The sample consists of around 340,000 distinct CDR3 sequences, over 15% of them appearing once. The sample consisted of blood. The source of these receptors is a woman between 35 and 50 years old with Graves' ophthalmopathy.

This clonotype appeared a few times. V gene TRBV28 combines with J gene TRBJ2-7; 9 positions match TRBD1. V shed 5 bases and J 4 bases; nucleotides not matched to a gene: 9. The CDR3 has 15 residues. Germline-derived CDR1 and CDR2 are MDHEN and SYDVKM. As DNA, the CDR3 is TGTGCCAGCAGTATGGCCGGGACAGGGATATACGAGCAGTACTTC. This translates into CASSMAGTGIYEQYF. Full variable domain (remainder filled in from reference TRBV28 and TRBJ2-7): DVKVTQSSRYLVKRTGEKVFLECVQDMDHENMFWYRQDPGLGLRLIYFSYDVKMKEKGDIPEGYSVSREKKERFSLILESASTNQTSMYLCASSMAGTGIYEQYFGPGTRLTVT.

V usage is TRBV12-3 or TRBV12-4 and J usage is TRBJ1-5, with D possibly TRBD1 on 6 matching bases. V was pared by 6 bases and J by 6 bases, with 15 bases between. This CDR3 region has 14 residues. CDR3 nucleotides: TGTGCCAGCAGGAATCACAGGGAGGGTCAGCCCCAGCATTTT. Protein product: CASRNHREGQPQHF.

This clonotype occurred many times. V usage is TRBV7-2 and J usage is TRBJ2-7, with D perhaps matching TRBD2 (6 bases). There are 14 residues in the CDR3. Looked up from germline, CDR1 is SGHTA and CDR2 is FQGNSA. V was cut by 4 bases and J by 2 bases, with 12 bases left in between. CDR3 nucleotides: TGTGCCAGCAGCTCCCCGGGGGACCCCTACGAGCAGTACTTC. It yields the protein CASSSPGDPYEQYF.

There are many counts of this clonotype. The V and J genes are TRBV5-1 and TRBJ2-7, with D unclear. Between the trimmed V and J ends, which lost 0 bases and 2 bases, there was a span of 9 bases. Germline V lookup: CDR1 SGHRS, CDR2 YFSETQ. The CDR3 totals 14 residues. CDR3 sequence (DNA): TGCGCCAGCAGCTTGGCCCCAGGAGCCTACGAGCAGTACTTC. Encoded protein: CASSLAPGAYEQYF.

Many counts were recorded for this clonotype. The chain employs TRBV30 and TRBJ2-3, with 8 nucleotides matching TRBD2. The CDR3 totals 15 residues. The J segment lost 7 bases and the V segment lost 6 bases, leaving 15 bases of the junction unmatched. CDR1 and CDR2 from the germline V gene are GTSNPN and SVGIG (reference sequence). The CDR3 bases are TGTGCCTGCGAATGGCGGGAGGTCGCTTTAAATACGCAGTATTTT. Translating it yields CACEWREVALNTQYF.

This clonotype was observed at least ten times. This chain joins TRBV6-2 or TRBV6-3 and TRBJ2-7; a weak D match, TRBD1 (5 bases). Germline V CDR1 and CDR2: MNHEY, SVGEGT. The V gene lost 7 bases and the J gene lost 0 bases, with 16 bases spanning the gap. CDR3 length equals 15 residues. The CDR3 is CASTIRRQSSYEQYF. The CDR3 DNA is TGTGCCAGCACCATAAGAAGACAGAGCTCCTACGAGCAGTACTTC.

The table lists this clonotype with many counts. The chain carries TRBV10-3 and TRBJ2-5; D is unresolved. V was cut by 3 bases and J by 4 bases, with 6 bases left in between. This CDR3 spans 12 amino acids. CDR1 is ENHRY, CDR2 SYGVKD, per germline. CDR3 sequence (DNA): TGTGCCATCAGTGAAATAGGAGAGACCCAGTACTTC. This encodes CAISEIGETQYF.

This clonotype has just a few counts. The genes are TRBV28 and TRBJ1-6; TRBD1 agrees at 9 bases. The germline gives CDR1 MDHEN, CDR2 SYDVKM. The V and J ends lost 6 bases and 1 base, in that order; junction bases with no gene match: 7. The CDR3 extends over 17 amino acids. The CDR3 DNA is TGTGCCAGCAGAGGACAGGGGTTTGGGTCCTATAATTCACCCCTCCACTTT. Amino acid sequence: CASRGQGFGSYNSPLHF.

This clonotype was seen many times. The rearrangement joins TRBV7-8 to TRBJ1-1, with D hard to call. The germline V gene encodes CDR1 SGHVS and CDR2 FQNEAQ. The V end lost 5 bases, the J end lost 10 bases, and 17 bases lay between the germline ends. The CDR3 covers 13 residues. Written as DNA, the CDR3 is TGTGCCAGCAGCCCCCTAGGGTCTAGCGGAGCTTTCTTT. This translates into CASSPLGSSGAFF.

The V gene is TRBV30, the J gene TRBJ2-2, with D perhaps assigned TRBD1 or TRBD2 (5 bases each). With 3 bases removed from V and 7 bases from J, the gap between germline ends came to 12 bases. The germline CDR1 and CDR2 sequences are GTSNPN and SVGIG (reference sequence). The CDR3 spans 13 residues. CDR3 bases: TGTGCCTGGAGGAGGGGCCCGCGCGGGGAGCTGTTTTTT. Its protein is CAWRRGPRGELFF.

Ten or more counts support this clonotype. The chain employs TRBV28 and TRBJ1-2; possible D gene TRBD1, 6 bases. This CDR3 has 12 amino acids. Germline CDR1 MDHEN, CDR2 SYDVKM. V gave up 8 bases and J gave up 7 bases, with 14 bases separating them. CDR3: CASGALDSGYTF. For the CDR3, the DNA is TGTGCCAGCGGGGCGTTGGACAGTGGCTACACCTTC.

There are many counts of this clonotype. The chain combines TRBV20-1 with TRBJ2-7; D might be TRBD2 (6 bases). This CDR3 has 13 residues. Germline CDR1 and CDR2: DFQATT and SNEGSKA (reference sequence). Trimming removed 3 bases at V and 3 bases at J, with 12 bases between. The CDR3 DNA follows: TGCAGTGCTAGCGGGAGTGGACTCTACGAGCAGTACTTC. Its translation is CSASGSGLYEQYF.

The chain recombines TRBV11-2 with TRBJ1-3; a possible D gene is TRBD1 (6 bases). The CDR3 consists of 16 residues. Germline values: CDR1 SGHAT, CDR2 FQNNGV. V lost 6 bases and J lost 2, with 17 bases in between. CDR3 protein: CASRLSPGAAGNTIYF. Written as DNA, the CDR3 is TGTGCCAGCAGGTTAAGCCCAGGGGCTGCTGGAAACACCATATATTTT.

This clonotype showed up just a few times. The rearrangement links TRBV20-1 to TRBJ1-2, with 10 bases that match TRBD1. The CDR3 spans 13 residues. The ends lost 5 bases at V and 5 bases at J; junction bases unmatched: 5. CDR1 is DFQATT, CDR2 SNEGSKA, per germline (reference sequence). The CDR3 here is CSASGTGVYGYTF. CDR3 nucleotides: TGCAGTGCTTCAGGGACAGGGGTTTATGGCTACACCTTC.

The chain joins TRBV2 to TRBJ1-1; perhaps TRBD1 as D (5 bases). CDR1 and CDR2 (germline): SNHLY, FYNNEI. Trimming pared 6 bases from V and 3 bases from J, leaving 20 bases between. This CDR3 spans 16 amino acids. CDR3 sequence reads: CASRDNLAGMDTEAFF. CDR3 sequence (DNA): TGTGCCAGCAGGGACAATTTGGCCGGTATGGACACTGAAGCTTTCTTT.

This clonotype was seen many times. This CDR3 is CASTRTFTGANVLTF. The CDR3, as DNA: TGTGCCAGCACCAGGACCTTTACAGGGGCCAACGTCCTGACTTTC. The gene calls are TRBV28 and TRBJ2-6; D remains ambiguous. Germline CDR1 MDHEN, CDR2 SYDVKM. The CDR3 is 15 residues long. V lost 7 bases and J 4 bases, leaving 14 bases between the germline ends.

With regard to this clonotype: The junction shows a germline mismatch at one end, possibly a read error. The V and J genes are TRBV11-2 and TRBJ2-5; D is uncertain. From germline, CDR1 is SGHAT and CDR2 FQNNGV. The CDR3 totals 14 residues. CDR3 nucleotide sequence: TGTGCCAGCAGCTTTTTGGCCAACCAAGAGACCCTGTACTTC. Amino acid sequence: CASSFLANQETLYF.

V gene TRBV5-6 combines with J gene TRBJ1-3; 9 bases line up with TRBD1. Germline lookup yields CDR1 SGHDT and CDR2 YYEEEE. The CDR3 sequence is 16 residues long. Trimming took 0 bases from V and 4 from J; bases not matched to a gene: 5. Here the CDR3 DNA reads TGTGCCAGCAGCTTGGCTGGGACAGGGATAGGAAACACCATATATTTT. This encodes CASSLAGTGIGNTIYF.

This clonotype was found many times. The chain uses TRBV11-3 and TRBJ2-5; tentative D call: TRBD1 (6 bases). V was clipped by 3 bases and J by 5 bases, with 13 bases between them. The CDR3 has 14 amino acids. Germline V gives CDR1 SGHNT, CDR2 YENEEA. The CDR3 protein is CASSLQGSAETQYF. The CDR3 nucleotides read TGTGCCAGCAGCTTGCAGGGGTCCGCGGAGACCCAGTACTTC.

This clonotype has a count of ten or more. The chain has TRBV4-1 and TRBJ1-2; weak D call: TRBD1 (6 bases). Germline V CDR1 and CDR2: MGHRA, YSYEKL. The CDR3 length is 15 residues. With 4 bases removed from V and 2 bases from J, the gap between germline ends came to 14 bases. The CDR3 here is CASSLRDNRNYGYTF. CDR3 in DNA: TGCGCCAGCAGCCTTCGGGACAACCGAAACTATGGCTACACCTTC.

This clonotype appeared many times. This clone may be a read error of a much larger clone one base away. The chain carries TRBV27 and TRBJ2-2; TRBD2 matches 7 bases. The CDR3 runs to 15 residues. The germline V gene has CDR1 MNHEY and CDR2 SMNVEV (reference sequence). DNA of the CDR3: TGTGCCCGCAGATGGGGGGAGGGTGAGACCGGGGAGCTGTTTTTT. Translating gives CARRWGEGETGELFF.

This clonotype was observed many times. The chain is built from TRBV6-1 and TRBJ2-7, with TRBD1 identical over 11 bases. Germline V lookup: CDR1 MNHNS, CDR2 SASEGT. J lost 3 bases, V lost 7 bases, and 5 bases had no gene match. The CDR3 runs to 14 residues. CDR3 residues: CASNAGTGGYEQYF. DNA for the CDR3: TGTGCCAGCAATGCCGGGACAGGGGGCTACGAGCAGTACTTC.

This clonotype was counted many times. The V gene is TRBV28, the J gene TRBJ2-7; the D call may be TRBD1 or TRBD2 (5 bases each). This CDR3 has 16 amino acids. Per germline, CDR1 MDHEN and CDR2 SYDVKM. V gave up 5 bases and J gave up 6 bases, with 23 bases separating them. The CDR3 is CASSPPLIGTRGEQYF. The CDR3 region has the DNA TGTGCCAGCAGTCCCCCCTTAATCGGGACCCGAGGCGAGCAGTACTTC. Filled out from reference TRBV28 and TRBJ2-7, the complete variable domain reads DVKVTQSSRYLVKRTGEKVFLECVQDMDHENMFWYRQDPGLGLRLIYFSYDVKMKEKGDIPEGYSVSREKKERFSLILESASTNQTSMYLCASSPPLIGTRGEQYFGPGTRLTVT.

At least ten counts were recorded for this clonotype. As DNA, the CDR3 is TGCAGCGTTGTTCCCCACGTTGCGAGCTATGGCTACACCTTC. It codes for CSVVPHVASYGYTF. V and J are TRBV29-1 and TRBJ1-2; D call uncertain. The CDR3 runs to 14 residues. Germline V gene sequence: CDR1 SQVTM, CDR2 ANQGSEA. V lost 4 bases, J lost 4 bases, and 16 bases lay in between. Looking up the rest from reference TRBV29-1 and TRBJ1-2 gives the full variable domain: SAVISQKPSRDICQRGTSLTIQCQVDSQVTMMFWYRQQPGQSLTLIATANQGSEATYESGFVIDKFPISRPNLTFSTLTVSNMSPEDSSIYLCSVVPHVASYGYTFGSGTRLTVV.

At least ten counts were recorded for this clonotype. The chain is built from TRBV6-2 or TRBV6-3 and TRBJ2-7; D uncertain. The CDR3 has 12 residues. CDR1 MNHEY and CDR2 SVGEGT come from the germline V gene. Trimming removed 8 bases from V and 2 bases from J, with 10 bases in between. Here the CDR3 DNA reads TGTGCCAGCGGCGACGGCCCCTACGAGCAGTACTTC. Translation: CASGDGPYEQYF.

A remark on this clonotype: Being one base from a much bigger clone, this may be a read error. The chain uses TRBV28 and TRBJ1-5; the match to TRBD1 covers 7 bases. The CDR3 runs 14 residues. The V gene end was trimmed by 8 bases and the J gene end by 6 bases; junction bases not matched to a gene: 10. Per the germline V gene, CDR1 is MDHEN and CDR2 is SYDVKM. CDR3 in DNA: TGTGCCAGCCGTACCGGGACAGATAGTCAGCCCCAGCATTTT. Its translation: CASRTGTDSQPQHF.

This clonotype was recorded at least ten times. This chain connects TRBV12-3 or TRBV12-4 to TRBJ2-7; D not resolved. Trimming shortened V by 3 bases and J by 3 bases, and 12 bases separated the two germline ends. This CDR3 region has 14 residues. The CDR3 DNA reads as TGTGCCAGCAGTTTCGGAGCACTTGGCTACGAGCAGTACTTC. Translation gives CASSFGALGYEQYF.

This clonotype was seen at least ten times. This chain joins TRBV28 and TRBJ2-7; 7 positions agree with TRBD2. This CDR3 contains 13 residues. In germline, CDR1 is MDHEN, CDR2 SYDVKM. Trimming at V came to 6 bases and at J to 3 bases, leaving 5 bases not matched to a gene. This CDR3 is CASRLTSSYEQYF. The CDR3 region has the DNA TGTGCCAGCAGGTTGACTAGCAGCTACGAGCAGTACTTC.

This clonotype was seen at least ten times. The rearrangement links TRBV12-3 or TRBV12-4 to TRBJ2-2; D may match TRBD1 or TRBD2 (6 bases each). This CDR3 spans 15 amino acids. V lost 7 bases and J lost 1, with 13 bases in between. The CDR3 spells CASISGGGNTGELFF. CDR3 DNA sequence: TGTGCCAGCATCAGCGGAGGGGGGAACACCGGGGAGCTGTTTTTT.

At least ten counts were recorded for this clonotype. Possible read error: a much larger clone is one base away. The rearrangement uses TRBV11-1 and TRBJ2-7, with TRBD2 matching 7 bases. The germline V gene encodes CDR1 SGHAT and CDR2 FQDESV (reference sequence). This CDR3 contains 14 residues. The CDR3 region has the DNA TGTGCCAGCAGCTTGGGCGGGGGAGCTCACGAGCGGTACTTC. This translates into CASSLGGGAHERYF.

This clonotype was counted many times. This chain joins TRBV2 and TRBJ1-1; D remains ambiguous. CDR1 and CDR2 from the germline V gene are SNHLY and FYNNEI. With 1 base removed from V and 11 bases from J, the gap between germline ends came to 11 bases. The CDR3 runs 12 residues. CDR3 sequence (DNA): TGTGCCAGCAGTGAAGGGTTGTATTGGGCTTTCTTT. It yields the protein CASSEGLYWAFF.

This clonotype was observed many times. The chain has TRBV20-1 and TRBJ2-2; D call uncertain. V was clipped by 2 bases and J by 5 bases, with 15 bases between them. This CDR3 has 15 amino acids. Germline CDR1 DFQATT, CDR2 SNEGSKA (reference sequence). The chain's CDR3 is CSARPRLGLTGELFF. CDR3 nucleotide sequence: TGCAGTGCTAGACCTCGGTTGGGCCTGACCGGGGAGCTGTTTTTT.